This TCR beta chain was sequenced during a study of immune cell composition in non-small cell lung cancer. Only in-frame clones appear in the TCRdb table, and some are missing; sequencing was by immunoSEQ multiplex PCR. The data show under 6,000 clones, with roughly 84% seen just once and 5.8% held by the top ten. Normal lung was taken at the farthest possible site, at least 3 cm from tumour. CDR1 is SGDLS, CDR2 YYNGEE, per germline. The CDR3 covers 19 residues. With V trimmed by 4 bases and J by 5 bases, 21 bases remained unmatched. This sequence was found in a human donor with non-small cell lung cancer. Some clones in this sample may be carry-over from other donors' samples. Sequencing was done on a sample of non-adjacent lung tissue. The chain employs TRBV9 and TRBJ2-1; 7 nucleotides agree with TRBD2. CDR3 bases: TGTGCCAGCAGCTACCGACTAGCCGGGGAGTTATTCGGAAACAATGAGCAGTTCTTC. Translation: CASSYRLAGELFGNNEQFF.